Listed here are 16 T cell receptor beta chains from one sample, sequenced in a study of blood T cell repertoires in COVID-19 (dated by TCRdb to the early 2020s). Library preparation employed the immunoSEQ multiplex PCR assay. TCRdb obtained this table from immuneACCESS and retained in-frame rearrangements with V and J assigned. These tables miss some clones; where compared with another copy, unresolved V genes account for less than half of the shortfall, and the remainder is unexplained. The sample has under 50,000 clones on record, over 85% of them singletons. The ten largest account for 15% to 20% of the sample. Material: peripheral blood. Receptors were obtained from a man aged 65 to 79 with active COVID-19.

The rearrangement uses TRBV7-9 and TRBJ2-1; 10 nucleotides line up with TRBD2. Germline V gene data show CDR1 as SEHNR and CDR2 as FQNEAQ (reference sequence). The ends lost 4 bases at V and 1 base at J; junction bases unmatched: 1. CDR3 length: 15 residues. The CDR3: CASSSSGGSYNEQFF. The CDR3 DNA reads TGTGCCAGCAGCTCTAGCGGGGGTTCCTACAATGAGCAGTTCTTC.

This rearrangement joins TRBV28 to TRBJ2-6; D unclear. Trimming removed 6 bases at V and 4 bases at J, with 7 bases between. Germline assignment: CDR1 MDHEN and CDR2 SYDVKM. The CDR3 is 13 residues long. For the CDR3, the DNA is TGTGCCAGCAGCCTTCCCGGGGCCAACGTCCTGACTTTC. Protein: CASSLPGANVLTF.

This chain uses TRBV24-1 with TRBJ1-5; the D is unclear. The length of the CDR3 is 12 residues. The V gene lost 4 bases and the J gene lost 4 bases, with 4 bases spanning the gap. Germline CDR1 and CDR2: KGHDR and SFDVKD. The CDR3 is CATSDNNQPQHF. DNA for the CDR3: TGTGCCACCAGTGACAATAATCAGCCCCAGCATTTT.

The V call is TRBV7-2, the J call TRBJ1-3; possibly TRBD1 for D (5 bases). The CDR3 loop spans 15 amino acids. Trimming shortened V by 1 base and J by 0 bases, and 7 bases separated the two germline ends. Germline V gene lookup returns CDR1 SGHTA and CDR2 FQGNSA. CDR3 residues: CASSLGGSSGNTIYF. Written as DNA, the CDR3 is TGTGCCAGCAGCTTAGGGGGCAGCTCTGGAAACACCATATATTTT.

This chain links TRBV24-1 with TRBJ2-1; 13 bases fit TRBD2. The trim removed 9 bases at V and 4 bases at J, leaving 17 bases unmatched. This CDR3 has 19 residues. CDR1 and CDR2 from the germline V gene are KGHDR and SFDVKD. For the CDR3, the DNA is TGTGCCACCGGGGGGAGGGGCGAGGGACTAGCGGGGACTTACAATGAGCAGTTCTTC. It yields the protein CATGGRGEGLAGTYNEQFF.

The chain recombines TRBV11-1 with TRBJ1-5; TRBD1 agrees at 8 bases. Trimming at V came to 5 bases and at J to 3 bases, leaving 6 bases not matched to a gene. The CDR3 extends over 15 amino acids. Germline V gene sequence: CDR1 SGHAT, CDR2 FQDESV (reference sequence). The CDR3 DNA reads as TGTGCCAGCAGCGTCGGGACAGGACCCAATCAGCCCCAGCATTTT. Protein product: CASSVGTGPNQPQHF. The complete variable domain, with remaining parts taken from reference TRBV11-1 and TRBJ1-5, reads EAEVAQSPRYKITEKSQAVAFWCDPISGHATLYWYRQILGQGPELLVQFQDESVVDDSQLPKDRFSAERLKGVDSTLKIQPAELGDSAMYLCASSVGTGPNQPQHFGDGTRLSIL.

This clone was observed at least ten times. This chain connects TRBV7-9 to TRBJ2-2; TRBD2 agrees at 11 bases. V lost 5 bases and J lost 4; bases outside the gene matches: 6. CDR3 length: 16 residues. Per the germline V gene, CDR1 is SEHNR and CDR2 is FQNEAQ (reference sequence). The CDR3 DNA is TGTGCCAGCAGCGCCGGACTAGCGGGCCTCACCGGGGAGCTGTTTTTT. Its translation: CASSAGLAGLTGELFF.

V is TRBV12-3 or TRBV12-4 and J is TRBJ2-7, with D perhaps matching TRBD1 (6 bases). The CDR3 totals 12 residues. V lost 7 bases and J 3 bases, leaving 10 bases between the germline ends. CDR3 in DNA: TGTGCCAGCACCACAGGGTTCTACGAGCAGTACTTC. As protein: CASTTGFYEQYF.

This clone was seen once. The chain employs TRBV6-5 and TRBJ1-1; 7 nucleotides align to TRBD1. This CDR3 comprises 14 residues. The V gene end was trimmed by 4 bases and the J gene end by 5 bases; junction bases not matched to a gene: 7. Germline V gene data show CDR1 as MNHEY and CDR2 as SVGAGI. The chain's CDR3 is CASSLQGIKTEAFF. The CDR3 DNA reads as TGTGCCAGCAGTTTACAGGGGATTAAGACTGAAGCTTTCTTT.

The sample holds one count of this clone. In nucleotides, the CDR3 is TGTGCCAGCAGCTTAGGAGGGAGCGCCCACGAGCAGTACTTC. It specifies CASSLGGSAHEQYF. The rearrangement joins TRBV7-9 to TRBJ2-7, with D tentatively TRBD2 (5 bases). The CDR3 totals 14 residues. V gave up 1 base and J gave up 5 bases, with 12 bases separating them. In germline, CDR1 is SEHNR, CDR2 FQNEAQ (reference sequence). The variable domain in full, with the rest retrieved from reference TRBV7-9 and TRBJ2-7, is DTGVSQNPRHKITKRGQNVTFRCDPISEHNRLYWYRQTLGQGPEFLTYFQNEAQLEKSRLLSDRFSAERPKGSFSTLEIQRTEQGDSAMYLCASSLGGSAHEQYFGPGTRLTVT.

This rearrangement joins TRBV6-5 to TRBJ1-4; maybe TRBD1 (6 bases). Germline assignment: CDR1 MNHEY and CDR2 SVGAGI. V lost 5 bases to trimming and J lost 8 bases, with 15 bases between them. The CDR3 covers 14 residues. The CDR3 DNA reads TGTGCCAGCAGTACTACAGGGTCGAGCGAAAAACTGTTTTTT. Its protein product is CASSTTGSSEKLFF.

J is TRBJ2-7 and V is TRBV10-3; D might be TRBD1 (6 bases). V was shortened by 0 bases and J by 3 bases, with 12 bases between the two germline ends. The CDR3 runs to 15 residues. Germline V gene data show CDR1 as ENHRY and CDR2 as SYGVKD. The CDR3 DNA follows: TGTGCCATCAGTGAGTCTCGGAAAGGGGGCTACGAGCAGTACTTC. Translated: CAISESRKGGYEQYF.

The gene calls are TRBV7-9 and TRBJ1-5; maybe TRBD1 (6 bases). Trimming removed 6 bases from V and 4 bases from J, with 10 bases in between. Germline assignment: CDR1 SEHNR and CDR2 FQNEAQ (reference sequence). The CDR3 has 13 amino acids. The CDR3 region is CASSPDSNQPQHF. CDR3 nucleotide sequence: TGTGCCAGCAGTCCGGACAGTAATCAGCCCCAGCATTTT.

The V and J genes are TRBV12-5 and TRBJ2-1; TRBD1 agrees at 10 bases. CDR1 is LGHNT and CDR2 is FRNRAP in the germline V gene. V lost 6 bases, J lost 4 bases, and 15 bases stayed unmatched. This CDR3 spans 18 amino acids. For the CDR3, the DNA is TGTGCTAGTGGCCCTGACAGGGGGCTAATCAATTCATACAATGAGCAGTTCTTC. Encoded protein: CASGPDRGLINSYNEQFF.

This clone showed up just a few times. The V gene is TRBV4-1, the J gene TRBJ2-1, with 10 nucleotides matching TRBD1. The length of the CDR3 is 15 residues. V dropped 4 bases and J dropped 8; count of bases not matched to a gene: 8. CDR1 is MGHRA and CDR2 is YSYEKL in the germline V gene. CDR3 residues: CASSPWDRGNDEQFF. DNA of the CDR3: TGCGCCAGCAGCCCCTGGGACAGGGGAAATGATGAGCAGTTCTTC.

The genes are TRBV4-1 and TRBJ1-4; D not resolved. CDR3 length equals 15 residues. CDR1 MGHRA and CDR2 YSYEKL come from the germline V gene. V lost 0 bases, J lost 8 bases, and 13 bases lay in between. This chain's CDR3 is CASSQDPGRGEKLFF. For the CDR3, the DNA is TGCGCCAGCAGCCAAGATCCGGGAAGAGGCGAAAAACTGTTTTTT.